This T cell receptor beta chain was obtained from a study of CD8 T cells in Susac syndrome. RNA in amounts of about 0.45 to 1 ug was reverse transcribed with random hexamers. Amplification of TCR beta CDR3 was carried out by immunoSEQ multiplex PCR, which covered 54 Vbeta and 13 Jbeta segments. TCRdb re-analysed the immunoSEQ multiplex PCR reads in MiXCR, keeping a single row per CDR3 protein. The sample includes approximately 300,000 distinct CDR3 sequences, approximately 85% seen only once; the top ten take 0.2% to 0.25%. The CDR3 has 15 amino acids. Between the trimmed V and J ends, which lost 5 bases and 1 base, there was a span of 15 bases. CDR1 is SGHTA and CDR2 is FQGNSA in the germline V gene. Negative isolation was used for CD8+ and CD4+ T cells and FACS enrichment for TEMRA cells.

Sequenced material: CD8+ T cells from PBMCs. The sequence derives from a human donor with multiple sclerosis. The chain links TRBV7-2 to TRBJ2-7; D call uncertain. This CDR3 reads CASSPLGFSSYEQYF. CDR3 nucleotide sequence: TGTGCCAGCAGCCCCCTGGGGTTTTCTTCCTACGAGCAGTACTTC. The entire variable domain, with the rest obtained from reference TRBV7-2 and TRBJ2-7, is as follows: GAGVSQSPSNKVTEKGKDVELRCDPISGHTALYWYRQSLGQGLEFLIYFQGNSAPDKSGLPSDRFSAERTGGSVSTLTIQRTQQEDSAVYLCASSPLGFSSYEQYFGPGTRLTVT.